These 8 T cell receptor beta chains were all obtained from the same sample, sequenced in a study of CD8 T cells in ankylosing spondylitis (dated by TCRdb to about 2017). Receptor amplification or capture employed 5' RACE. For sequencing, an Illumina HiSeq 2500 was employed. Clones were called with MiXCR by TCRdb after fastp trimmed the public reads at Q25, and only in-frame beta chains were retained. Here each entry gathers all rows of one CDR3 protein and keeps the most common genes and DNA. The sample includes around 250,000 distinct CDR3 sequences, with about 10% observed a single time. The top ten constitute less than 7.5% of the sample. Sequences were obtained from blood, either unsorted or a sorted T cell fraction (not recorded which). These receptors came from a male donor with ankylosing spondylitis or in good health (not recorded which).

CDR3 DNA: TGTGCCTGGAGTCTCCGGCTAAACTATGGCTACACCTTC. It translates to CAWSLRLNYGYTF. The chain is built from TRBV30 and TRBJ1-2; unclear D gene. V lost 2 bases and J lost 2, with 9 bases in between. Germline CDR1 GTSNPN, CDR2 SVGIG (reference sequence). The CDR3 loop spans 13 amino acids.

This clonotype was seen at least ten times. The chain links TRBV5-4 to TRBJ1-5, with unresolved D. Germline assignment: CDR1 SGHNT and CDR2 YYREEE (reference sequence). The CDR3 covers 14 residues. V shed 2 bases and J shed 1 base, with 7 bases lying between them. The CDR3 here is CASSLKGSNQPQHF. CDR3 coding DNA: TGTGCCAGCAGCTTAAAGGGAAGCAATCAGCCCCAGCATTTT.

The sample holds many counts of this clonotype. CDR3 residues: CSARGAAPRNTEAFF. CDR3 sequence (DNA): TGCAGTGCTAGAGGGGCAGCCCCCAGGAACACTGAAGCTTTCTTT. J is TRBJ1-1 and V is TRBV20-1; D call uncertain. Trimming left V 1 base short and J 1 base short, with 13 bases between. This CDR3 spans 15 amino acids. CDR1 and CDR2 from the germline V gene are DFQATT and SNEGSKA (reference sequence).

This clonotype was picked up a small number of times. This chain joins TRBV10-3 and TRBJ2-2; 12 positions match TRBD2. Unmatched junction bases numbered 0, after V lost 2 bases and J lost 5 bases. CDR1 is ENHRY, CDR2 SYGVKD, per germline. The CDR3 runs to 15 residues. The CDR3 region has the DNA TGTGCCATCAGTGAGGGGACTAGCGGGACCGGGGAGCTGTTTTTT. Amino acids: CAISEGTSGTGELFF.

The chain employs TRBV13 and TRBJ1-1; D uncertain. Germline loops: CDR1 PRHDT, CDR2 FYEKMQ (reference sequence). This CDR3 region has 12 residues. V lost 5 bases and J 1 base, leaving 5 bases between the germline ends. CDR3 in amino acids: CASSTGNTEAFF. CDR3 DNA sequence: TGTGCCAGCAGCACCGGGAACACTGAAGCTTTCTTT. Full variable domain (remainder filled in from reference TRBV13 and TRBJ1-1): AAGVIQSPRHLIKEKRETATLKCYPIPRHDTVYWYQQGPGQDPQFLISFYEKMQSDKGSIPDRFSAQQFSDYHSELNMSSLELGDSALYFCASSTGNTEAFFGQGTRLTVV.

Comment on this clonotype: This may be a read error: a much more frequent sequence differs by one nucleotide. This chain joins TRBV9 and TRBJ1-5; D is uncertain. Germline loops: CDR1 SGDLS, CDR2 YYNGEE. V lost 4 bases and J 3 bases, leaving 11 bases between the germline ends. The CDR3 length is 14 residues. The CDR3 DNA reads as TGTGCCAGCAGCACCGCTTGGGACAATCAGCCCCAGCATTTT. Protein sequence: CASSTAWDNQPQHF.

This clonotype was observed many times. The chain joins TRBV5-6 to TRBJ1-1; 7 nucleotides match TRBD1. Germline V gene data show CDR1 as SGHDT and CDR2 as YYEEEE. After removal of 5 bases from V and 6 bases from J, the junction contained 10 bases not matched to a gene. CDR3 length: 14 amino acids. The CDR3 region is CASSRPQGFAEAFF. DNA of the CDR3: TGTGCCAGCAGTCGCCCACAGGGGTTCGCTGAAGCTTTCTTT.

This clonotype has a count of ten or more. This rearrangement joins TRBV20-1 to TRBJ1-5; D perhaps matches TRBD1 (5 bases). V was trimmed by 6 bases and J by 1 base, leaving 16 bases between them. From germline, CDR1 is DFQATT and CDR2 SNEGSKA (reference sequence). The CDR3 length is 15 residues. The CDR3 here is CSAQDRGWSNQPQHF. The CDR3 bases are TGCAGTGCACAGGACCGGGGATGGAGCAATCAGCCCCAGCATTTT.